Relative to its sample, the clone carrying this T cell receptor (beta chain) is medium-sized. Antigen unknown. This entry belongs to a study of cytomegalovirus exposure and HLA in healthy donors. General study findings and limits: An analysis was carried out at a later point. It showed that HLA-associated TCR beta chains were more clonally expanded than equally common non-associated chains. The productive fraction for most TCR beta V segments was about 90% or about 30% in an earlier analysis.

The junction had 7 bases not matched to a gene; V was cut back by 7 bases and J by 4 bases. The CDR3 extends over 15 amino acids. The germline V gene encodes CDR1 MNHNS and CDR2 SASEGT. The PCR used 60 Vbeta and 13 Jbeta primers. Sequenced by immunoSEQ multiplex PCR; TCRdb stores in-frame clones only, minus some. The sample carries about 78,000 clones, under 70% recorded once. The material sequenced was PBMCs. The chain joins TRBV6-1 to TRBJ2-6; 7 positions agree with TRBD1. This receptor was obtained from a man in his thirties or forties in good health and CMV-seropositive. CDR3 protein: CASKQGGYGANVLTF. The CDR3 DNA reads TGTGCCAGCAAACAAGGGGGCTACGGGGCCAACGTCCTGACTTTC.